Each of the 13 T cell receptor beta chains below was sequenced from the same sample in a study of Ad26.COV2.S vaccination and SARS-CoV-2 variants (dated by TCRdb to the early 2020s). Reading the label with the study, this specimen's treatment or condition is: around 19 received Ad26.COV2.S at low or high dose, single or two shots; several received placebo; per-sample allocation not given. For vaccine and placebo recipients, the sequenced repertoires came from samples collected on day 63 after the first injection. The library was produced with the immunoSEQ multiplex PCR assay. The clones in this table, taken by TCRdb from immuneACCESS, are in-frame only. Not every clone is retained; where verified, under half of the shortfall comes from an unresolved V gene, and the cause of the rest is unknown. Within this sample are about 350,000 clones, with around nine tenths of them counted one time only. The ten biggest clones cover around 5.3% of the sample.

Specimen: peripheral blood, collected in a trial of Ad26.COV2.S vaccine versus placebo. These receptors were taken from a person between 18 and 60 years old who received the Ad26.COV2.S COVID-19 vaccine or a placebo.

The chain joins TRBV16 to TRBJ2-7, with D possibly being TRBD1 (5 bases). V shed 1 base and J shed 3 bases, with 7 bases lying between them. Per the germline V gene, CDR1 is KGHSY and CDR2 is FQNENV. CDR3 size: 13 residues. CDR3 protein: CASSQYTGYEQYF. The CDR3 DNA sequence: TGTGCCAGCAGCCAATACACAGGCTACGAGCAGTACTTC.

The chain is built from TRBV5-1 and TRBJ1-6; maybe TRBD1 (6 bases). The CDR3 has 13 residues. The germline CDR1 and CDR2 sequences are SGHRS and YFSETQ. V shed 0 bases and J shed 14 bases, with 12 bases lying between them. The CDR3 bases are TGCGCCAGCAGCTTGGAACTGGGGGACACCCTCCACTTT. It specifies CASSLELGDTLHF.

The V call is TRBV11-2, the J call TRBJ2-3; TRBD1 is a possible D gene (5 bases). The CDR3 spans 16 residues. Deletions cut 3 bases from V and 0 bases from J, with 13 bases between. The germline V gene has CDR1 SGHAT and CDR2 FQNNGV. The CDR3 region has the DNA TGTGCCAGCAGCTTTAGGGGAAACCCTAGCACAGATACGCAGTATTTT. It specifies CASSFRGNPSTDTQYF. Based on the CDR3 plus reference TRBV11-2 and TRBJ2-3, the full variable domain is EAGVAQSPRYKIIEKRQSVAFWCNPISGHATLYWYQQILGQGPKLLIQFQNNGVVDDSQLPKDRFSAERLKGVDSTLKIQPAKLEDSAVYLCASSFRGNPSTDTQYFGPGTRLTVL.

The chain joins TRBV12-5 to TRBJ1-3; TRBD1 is a possible D gene (5 bases). Germline V gene data show CDR1 as LGHNT and CDR2 as FRNRAP. V gave up 5 bases and J gave up 4 bases, with 18 bases separating them. This CDR3 spans 16 amino acids. As DNA, the CDR3 is TGTGCTAGTGGTCCAACCTCCGGGACTGTAGGAAACACCATATATTTT. Encoded protein: CASGPTSGTVGNTIYF.

The rearrangement uses TRBV12-3 or TRBV12-4 and TRBJ2-7; D unclear. The CDR3 length is 13 residues. V was clipped by 6 bases and J by 1 base, with 10 bases between them. The CDR3: CASRRTDSYEQYF. The CDR3 DNA follows: TGTGCCAGCAGAAGGACGGATTCCTACGAGCAGTACTTC.

The chain is built from TRBV10-3 and TRBJ2-3; 8 positions match TRBD1. V lost 5 bases and J lost 5; bases outside the gene matches: 3. The germline CDR1 and CDR2 sequences are ENHRY and SYGVKD. The CDR3 length is 13 residues. The chain's CDR3 is CAISPGGRDTQYF. DNA of the CDR3: TGTGCCATCAGTCCAGGGGGCAGAGATACGCAGTATTTT.

The rearrangement joins TRBV11-2 to TRBJ2-5; TRBD1 is a possible D gene (6 bases). CDR3 size: 15 residues. Trimming shortened V by 1 base and J by 1 base, and 10 bases separated the two germline ends. The germline CDR1 and CDR2 sequences are SGHAT and FQNNGV. CDR3 nucleotide sequence: TGTGCCAGCAGCTTAGTGGGGACAATCCAAGAGACCCAGTACTTC. This sequence encodes CASSLVGTIQETQYF. Supplemented by reference TRBV11-2 and TRBJ2-5, the full variable domain reads EAGVAQSPRYKIIEKRQSVAFWCNPISGHATLYWYQQILGQGPKLLIQFQNNGVVDDSQLPKDRFSAERLKGVDSTLKIQPAKLEDSAVYLCASSLVGTIQETQYFGPGTRLLVL.

The chain is built from TRBV6-1 and TRBJ1-3; D uncertain. Germline V gene sequence: CDR1 MNHNS, CDR2 SASEGT. This CDR3 is built from 15 residues. V lost 2 bases and J lost 0, with 8 bases in between. CDR3 nucleotides: TGTGCCAGCAGTGAAATAGGGTCCTCTGGAAACACCATATATTTT. It translates to CASSEIGSSGNTIYF.

The rearrangement joins TRBV4-1 to TRBJ2-3, with D uncertain. CDR3 length: 15 amino acids. The V end lost 0 bases, the J end lost 5 bases, and 12 bases lay between the germline ends. The germline V gene encodes CDR1 MGHRA and CDR2 YSYEKL. CDR3 protein: CASSQDWLVKDTQYF. The CDR3 DNA sequence: TGCGCCAGCAGCCAAGACTGGCTAGTTAAAGATACGCAGTATTTT.

The chain carries TRBV5-4 and TRBJ2-5; 9 bases agree with TRBD2. This CDR3 spans 15 amino acids. V lost 2 bases, J lost 3 bases, and 5 bases stayed unmatched. Looked up from germline, CDR1 is SGHNT and CDR2 is YYREEE (reference sequence). CDR3 DNA: TGTGCCAGCAGCTTCCTCCAGCGGGGGGAAGAGACCCAGTACTTC. Amino acids: CASSFLQRGEETQYF.

V and J are TRBV20-1 and TRBJ1-4; a possible D gene is TRBD1 (6 bases). Germline CDR1 and CDR2: DFQATT and SNEGSKA (reference sequence). There are 15 residues in the CDR3. Trimming took 3 bases from V and 9 from J, leaving 20 bases between them. CDR3 protein: CSASLFTGLTKKLFF. The CDR3 bases are TGCAGTGCTAGTTTATTTACAGGGCTGACGAAAAAACTGTTTTTT.

The chain has TRBV7-8 and TRBJ2-7, with 12 bases lining up with TRBD1. J gave up 6 bases and V 2 bases, and 8 bases lay outside the gene matches. Germline V lookup: CDR1 SGHVS, CDR2 FQNEAQ. The CDR3 runs 16 residues. CDR3 protein: CASSLNGDRGQFEQYF. For the CDR3, the DNA is TGTGCCAGCAGCTTAAACGGGGACAGGGGGCAATTCGAGCAGTACTTC.

A single count supports this clone. The chain links TRBV4-1 to TRBJ1-3; D unresolved. The CDR3 sequence is 18 residues long. Trimming pared 0 bases from V and 0 bases from J, leaving 15 bases between. CDR1 and CDR2 (germline): MGHRA, YSYEKL. In DNA, the CDR3 is TGCGCCAGCAGCCAAGAGCTCCCCGGAGGGTTCTCTGGAAACACCATATATTTT. This gives the protein CASSQELPGGFSGNTIYF.